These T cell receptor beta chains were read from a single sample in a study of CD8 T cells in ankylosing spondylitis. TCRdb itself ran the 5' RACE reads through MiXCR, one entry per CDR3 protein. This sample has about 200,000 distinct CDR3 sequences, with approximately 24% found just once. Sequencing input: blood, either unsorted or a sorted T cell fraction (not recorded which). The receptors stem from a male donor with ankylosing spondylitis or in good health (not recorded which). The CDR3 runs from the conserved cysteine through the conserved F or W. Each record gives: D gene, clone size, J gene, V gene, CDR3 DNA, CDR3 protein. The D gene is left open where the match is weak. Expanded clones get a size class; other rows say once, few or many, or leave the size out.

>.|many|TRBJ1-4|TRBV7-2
TGTGCCAGCAGCTTACGGGGGGATAATGAAAAACTGTTTTTT
CASSLRGDNEKLFF
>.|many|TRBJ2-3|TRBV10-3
TGTGCCACGGGGAGCACAGATACGCAGTATTTT
CATGSTDTQYF
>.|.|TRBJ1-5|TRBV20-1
TGCAGTGCTAGGCCAGGGAAAGGCAATCAGCGCCAGCATTTT
CSARPGKGNQRQHF
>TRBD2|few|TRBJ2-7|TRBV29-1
TGCAGCGTCAGCGGGATACAACCCTACGAGCAGTACTTC
CSVSGIQPYEQYF
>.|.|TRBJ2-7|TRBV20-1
TGCAGTGCTAGGGATCCGCCGGGCGAGCAGTACTTC
CSARDPPGEQYF
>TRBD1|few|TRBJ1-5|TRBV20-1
TGCAGTGCTAGGGGCCGGGGGACAGGCAATCAGCCCCAGCATTTT
CSARGRGTGNQPQHF
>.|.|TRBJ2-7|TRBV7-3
TGTGCCAGCAGCCAGGACACAAGCTCCTACGAGCAGTACTTC
CASSQDTSSYEQYF
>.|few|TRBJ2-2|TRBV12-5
TGTGCTAGTGGTTTGGAGGGCGGGGAGCTGTTTTTT
CASGLEGGELFF
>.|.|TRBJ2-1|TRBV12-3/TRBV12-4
TGTGCCAGCAGTTTTGTTAGCGGCAAGATCAATGAGCAGTTCTTC
CASSFVSGKINEQFF
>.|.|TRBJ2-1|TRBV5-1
TGCGCCAGCAGCTCGCCAAGGGGGAGCTCCTACAATGAGCAGTTCTTC
CASSSPRGSSYNEQFF
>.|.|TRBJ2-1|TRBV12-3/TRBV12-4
TGTGCCAGCAGTTTCCAGGTCTATGAGCAGTTCTTC
CASSFQVYEQFF
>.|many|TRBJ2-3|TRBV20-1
TGCAGTGCTAGAGAAGGAGTCAGGAACACAGATACGCAGTATTTT
CSAREGVRNTDTQYF
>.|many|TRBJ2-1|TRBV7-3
TGTGCCAGCAGCTCGGGACTCCTGCACAATGAGCAGTTCTTC
CASSSGLLHNEQFF
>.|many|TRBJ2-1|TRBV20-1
TGCAGTGCCCTCGGGGGAGACCGCTACAATGAGCAGTTCTTC
CSALGGDRYNEQFF
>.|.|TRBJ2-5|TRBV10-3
TGTGCCATCAGTGAGTCGGAGACCTTGGGGGAGACCCAGTACTTC
CAISESETLGETQYF
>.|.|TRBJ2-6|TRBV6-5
TGTGCCAGCAGTTTGGGACGGAACTCTGGGGCCAACGTCCTGACTTTC
CASSLGRNSGANVLTF
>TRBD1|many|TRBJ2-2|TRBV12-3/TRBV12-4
TGTGCCATCACGGACAGGGCGGTCGGGGAGCTGTTTTTT
CAITDRAVGELFF
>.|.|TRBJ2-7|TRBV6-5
TGTGCCAGCAGTTACTCCTACAGGTCCACCTACGAGCAGTACTTC
CASSYSYRSTYEQYF
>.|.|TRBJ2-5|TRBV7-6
TGTGCCAGCAGCATCGGGACGTCTCAAGAGACCCAGTACTTC
CASSIGTSQETQYF
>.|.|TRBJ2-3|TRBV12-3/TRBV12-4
TGTGCCAGCAGTTTAACCGTAGCGCGGTACACAGATACGCAGTATTTT
CASSLTVARYTDTQYF
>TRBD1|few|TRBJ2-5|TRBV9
TGTGCCAGCAGCAAGACAGGGGAGTCGACCCAGTACTTC
CASSKTGESTQYF
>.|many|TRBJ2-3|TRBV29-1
TGCAGCGTTGAAGGGGGGCCAGGGTCCGATACGCAGTATTTT
CSVEGGPGSDTQYF
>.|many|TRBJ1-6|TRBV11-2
TGTGCCAGCAGCTTCCAAGGCGATTCACCCCTCCACTTT
CASSFQGDSPLHF
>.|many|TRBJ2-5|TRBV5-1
TGCGCCAGCAGACAAACAGGGTTGGAGACCCAGTACTTC
CASRQTGLETQYF
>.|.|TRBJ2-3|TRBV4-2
TGTGCCAGCAGCCAAGTTTTTAGGGATACGCAGTATTTT
CASSQVFRDTQYF
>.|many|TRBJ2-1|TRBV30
TGTGCCTGGAGTCCAGGATATCCCAATGAGCAGTTCTTC
CAWSPGYPNEQFF
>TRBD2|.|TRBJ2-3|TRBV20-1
TGCAGTGCTAGAGATGGCGGGAGGGCGGCAGATACGCAGTATTTT
CSARDGGRAADTQYF
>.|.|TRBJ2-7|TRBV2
TGTGCCAGCAGTGAGAATTTGCAGGGATACTACGAGCAGTACTTC
CASSENLQGYYEQYF
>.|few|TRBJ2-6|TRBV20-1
TGCAGTGCTAGTAAGGCCGGGGCCAACGTCCTGACTTTC
CSASKAGANVLTF
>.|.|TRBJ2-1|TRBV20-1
TGCAGTGCCCAGGAGGGCGGGCGGTACAATGAGCAGTTCTTC
CSAQEGGRYNEQFF
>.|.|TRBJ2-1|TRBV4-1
TGCGCCAGCAGCCAAGATCAGGCTATCTCCTACAATGAGCAGTTCTTC
CASSQDQAISYNEQFF
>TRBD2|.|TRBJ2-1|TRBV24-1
TGTGCCACCAGTTCCAGCGGGAGGACTTACAATGAGCAGTTCTTC
CATSSSGRTYNEQFF
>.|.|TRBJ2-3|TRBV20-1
TGCAGTGCTAGAGATCGGGTAGCACCCACAGATACGCAGTATTTT
CSARDRVAPTDTQYF
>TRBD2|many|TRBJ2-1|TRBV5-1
TGTGCCAGCAGCTTAGGAGGGAGGGCCGATGAGCAGTTCTTC
CASSLGGRADEQFF
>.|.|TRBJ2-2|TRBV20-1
TGCAGTGCAAGGGAGGGGGGACCGAACACCGGGGAGCTGTTTTTT
CSAREGGPNTGELFF
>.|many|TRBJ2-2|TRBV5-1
TGCGCCAGCAGCTTGAAGGGTAGCACCGGGGAGCTGTTTTTT
CASSLKGSTGELFF
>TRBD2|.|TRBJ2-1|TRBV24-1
TGTGCCACCAGTGATACACTAGCGGGGGGCAATGAGCAGTTCTTC
CATSDTLAGGNEQFF
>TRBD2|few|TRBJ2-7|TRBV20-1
TGCAGTACTGGTGGGAGGGGAGACTACGAGCAGTACTTC
CSTGGRGDYEQYF
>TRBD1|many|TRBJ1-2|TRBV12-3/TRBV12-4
TGTGCCAGCAGTAACCTACTTGGGACAGCGGCCTATGGCTACACCTTC
CASSNLLGTAAYGYTF
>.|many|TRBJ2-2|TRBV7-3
TGTGCCAGCAGCTACGGACCTCACACCGGGGAGCTGTTTTTT
CASSYGPHTGELFF
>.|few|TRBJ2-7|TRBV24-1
TGTGCCACCAGTGATCCACTTAACGGACGGCCCTACGAGCAGTACTTC
CATSDPLNGRPYEQYF
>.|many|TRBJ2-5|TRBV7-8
TGTGCCAGCAGCCCCACTGGTTGGACCCAGTACTTC
CASSPTGWTQYF
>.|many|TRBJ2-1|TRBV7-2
TGTGCCAGCAGCCCCGAAGTTGGGGCAGCAGACAATGAGCAGTTCTTC
CASSPEVGAADNEQFF
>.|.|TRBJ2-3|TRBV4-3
TGCGCCAGCAGCCCCGGAACCATTGATACGCAGTATTTT
CASSPGTIDTQYF
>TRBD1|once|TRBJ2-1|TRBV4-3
TGCGCCAGCAGCCAAGATCTAGGACAGGGATACAATGAGCAGTTCTTC
CASSQDLGQGYNEQFF
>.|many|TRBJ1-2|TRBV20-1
TGCAGTGCTAGACACTTAGGGGGAAACTATGGCTACACCTTC
CSARHLGGNYGYTF
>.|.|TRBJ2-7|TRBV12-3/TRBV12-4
TGTGCCAGCAGTTTTAACCGAAACTCCTACGAGCAGTACTTC
CASSFNRNSYEQYF
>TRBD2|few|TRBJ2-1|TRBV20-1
TGCAGTGCCGGGGGGGGGGATTTGAATGAGCAGTTCTTC
CSAGGGDLNEQFF
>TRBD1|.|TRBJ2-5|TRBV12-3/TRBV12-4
TGTGCCAGCACAGACCGGGACAGGCAAGAGACCCAGTACTTC
CASTDRDRQETQYF
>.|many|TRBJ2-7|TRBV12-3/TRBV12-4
TGTGCCAGCAGTTTAGGCCAGCAGAGGTACGAGCAGTACTTC
CASSLGQQRYEQYF
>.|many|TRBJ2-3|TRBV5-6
TGTGCCAGCAGCAAGGCCGCCAGGGCAGATACGCAGTATTTT
CASSKAARADTQYF
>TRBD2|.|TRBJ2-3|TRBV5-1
TGCGCCAGCAGCTTCGGGAGGGACCCTAGCACAGATACGCAGTATTTT
CASSFGRDPSTDTQYF
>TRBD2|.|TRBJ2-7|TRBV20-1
TGCAGTGCTTCCCGGGGACTAGCGCCTTCCTACGAGCAGTACTTC
CSASRGLAPSYEQYF
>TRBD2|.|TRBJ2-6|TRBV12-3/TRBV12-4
TGTGCCAGCAACCTCAGGACTAGCGGGAAACCTGGGGCCAACGTCCTGACTTTC
CASNLRTSGKPGANVLTF
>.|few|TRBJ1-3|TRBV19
TGTGCCAGTAGTGACGACAGCACCAGCACCATATATTTT
CASSDDSTSTIYF
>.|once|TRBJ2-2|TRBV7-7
TGTGCTAGCAGCCCCGGAACCTCCACCGGGGAGCTGTTTTTT
CASSPGTSTGELFF
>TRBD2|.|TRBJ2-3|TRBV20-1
TGCAGTGCTAGAGCTAGCGGGGGGTCCACAGATACGCAGTATTTT
CSARASGGSTDTQYF
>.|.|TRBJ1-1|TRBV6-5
TGTGCCAGCAGTGTTAAGGGTGCCGAAGCTTTCTTT
CASSVKGAEAFF
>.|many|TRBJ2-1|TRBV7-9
TGTGCCAGCAGCCTACGTTTGTGGGAGGCCCCGTTCTTC
CASSLRLWEAPFF
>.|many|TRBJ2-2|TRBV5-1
TGCGCCAGCAGCGTGGAGGGGCCAAGGACCGGGGAGCTGTTTTTT
CASSVEGPRTGELFF